This T cell receptor beta chain was observed in a study of blood T cell repertoires in COVID-19. Some clones are missing from TCRdb's copy, which holds only in-frame ones; the method was immunoSEQ multiplex PCR. The profile shows 150,000 to 200,000 clones, approximately 81% of them singletons. V trimming: 5 bases; J trimming: 6 bases; junction bases outside the gene matches: 14. The germline gives CDR1 SGHVS, CDR2 FNYEAQ. The length of the CDR3 is 17 residues. Input material: peripheral blood. The chain couples TRBV7-6 to TRBJ2-2, with 8 bases matching TRBD1. The TCR comes from a human donor with acute or convalescent COVID-19. The donor label of this sample is uncertain. The CDR3 loop is CASSAYTGTGQAGELFF. DNA of the CDR3: TGTGCCAGCAGCGCGTACACCGGGACAGGTCAGGCCGGGGAGCTGTTTTTT. Looking up the rest from reference TRBV7-6 and TRBJ2-2 gives the full variable domain: GAGVSQSPRYKVTKRGQDVALRCDPISGHVSLYWYRQALGQGPEFLTYFNYEAQQDKSGLPNDRFSAERPEGSISTLTIQRTEQRDSAMYRCASSAYTGTGQAGELFFGEGSRLTVL.